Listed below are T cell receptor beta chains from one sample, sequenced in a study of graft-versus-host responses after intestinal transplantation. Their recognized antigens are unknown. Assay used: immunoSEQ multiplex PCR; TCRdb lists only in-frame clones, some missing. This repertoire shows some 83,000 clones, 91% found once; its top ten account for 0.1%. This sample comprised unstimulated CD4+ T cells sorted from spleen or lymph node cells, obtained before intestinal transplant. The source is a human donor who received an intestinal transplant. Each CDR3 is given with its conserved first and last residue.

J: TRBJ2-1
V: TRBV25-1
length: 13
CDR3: CASSESREDEQFF

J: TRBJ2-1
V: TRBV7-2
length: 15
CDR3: CASSLTGGANNEQFF

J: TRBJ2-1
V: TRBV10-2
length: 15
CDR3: CASSEPGQGVDEQFF

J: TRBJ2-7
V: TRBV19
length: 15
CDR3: CASSIYGQGSYEQYF

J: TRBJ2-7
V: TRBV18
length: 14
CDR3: CASNDRVNSYEQYF

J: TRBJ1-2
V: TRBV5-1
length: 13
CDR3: CASSDVSGFGYTF

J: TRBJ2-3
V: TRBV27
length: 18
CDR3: CASSLRGNPSASTDTQYF

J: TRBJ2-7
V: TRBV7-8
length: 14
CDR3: CASRLARGSSEQYF

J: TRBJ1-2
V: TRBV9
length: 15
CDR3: CASSVDSTVLGGYTF

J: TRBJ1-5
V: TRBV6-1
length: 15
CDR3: CASSEGDSLNQPQHF

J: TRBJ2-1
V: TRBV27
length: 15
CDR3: CASSRTGGSYNEQFF

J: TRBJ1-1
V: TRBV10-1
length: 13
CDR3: CASSRDRDTEAFF

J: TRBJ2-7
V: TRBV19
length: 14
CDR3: CASSPRRGPYEQYF

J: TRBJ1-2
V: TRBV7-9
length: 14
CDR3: CASSNWDSAYGYTF

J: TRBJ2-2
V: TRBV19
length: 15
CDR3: CASKIAGVLIGELFF

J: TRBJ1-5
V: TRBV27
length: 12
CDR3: CASSAVNQPQHF

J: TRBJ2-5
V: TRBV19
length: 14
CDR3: CASSQTGVSETQYF

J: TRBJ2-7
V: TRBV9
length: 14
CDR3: CASSVAKGAYEQYF

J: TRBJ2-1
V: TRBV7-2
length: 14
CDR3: CASSLRGTYNEQFF

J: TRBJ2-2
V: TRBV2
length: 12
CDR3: CASGARTGELFF

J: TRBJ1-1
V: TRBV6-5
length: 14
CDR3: CASSYQGGNTEAFF

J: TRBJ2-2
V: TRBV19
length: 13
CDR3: CASRTGGPGELFF

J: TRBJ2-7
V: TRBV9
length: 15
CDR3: CASSVGGAGGYEQYF

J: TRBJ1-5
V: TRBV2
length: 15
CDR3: CASSSGTGGNQPQHF

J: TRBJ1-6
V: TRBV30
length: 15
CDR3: CAWRPSDRDNSPLHF

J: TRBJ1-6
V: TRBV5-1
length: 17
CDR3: CASSLEGQSSYNSPLHF

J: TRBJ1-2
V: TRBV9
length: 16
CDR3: CASSVGVTGGIYGYTF

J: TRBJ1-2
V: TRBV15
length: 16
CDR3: CATSRASLDRGGGYTF

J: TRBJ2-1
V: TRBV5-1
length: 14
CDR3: CASSQGQGANEQFF